The clone carrying this TCR beta chain was recorded only once. CDR1 and CDR2 from the germline V gene are SGHRS and YFSETQ. The CDR3 totals 15 residues. V lost 2 bases, J lost 1 base, and 9 bases lay in between. This record comes from a study of blood T cell repertoires in COVID-19. In the original analysis: Amplified reference gene primers provided the basis for estimating nucleated cell counts. The method was immunoSEQ multiplex PCR; TCRdb's version includes in-frame clones alone and lacks a portion of them. V, J and clone size are taken as reported in that table, and D and trimming were inferred from the DNA itself. The sample includes some 14,000 clones, roughly 73% of them seen just once.

This receptor was identified in a man between 70 and 80 years old with acute or convalescent COVID-19. The V call is TRBV5-1, the J call TRBJ2-2; weak D call: TRBD2 (6 bases). The sample consisted of peripheral blood. CDR3 region: CASSFNGGNTGELFF. The CDR3 DNA sequence: TGCGCCAGCAGCTTTAACGGGGGGAACACCGGGGAGCTGTTTTTT.